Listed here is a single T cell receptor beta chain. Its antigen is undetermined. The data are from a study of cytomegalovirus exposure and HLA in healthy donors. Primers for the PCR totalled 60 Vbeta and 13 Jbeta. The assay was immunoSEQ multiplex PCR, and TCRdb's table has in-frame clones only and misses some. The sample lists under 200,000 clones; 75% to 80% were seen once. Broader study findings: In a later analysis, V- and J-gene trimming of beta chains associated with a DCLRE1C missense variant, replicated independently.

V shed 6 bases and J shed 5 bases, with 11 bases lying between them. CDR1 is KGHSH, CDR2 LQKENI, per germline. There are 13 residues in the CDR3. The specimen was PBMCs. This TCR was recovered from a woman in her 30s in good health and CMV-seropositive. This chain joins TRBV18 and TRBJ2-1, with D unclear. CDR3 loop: CASSPVVDNEQFF. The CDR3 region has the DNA TGTGCCAGCTCTCCGGTGGTGGACAATGAGCAGTTCTTC.